These 32 T cell receptor beta chains came from one sample sequenced in a study of blood T cells in healthy people across ages. Then a second PCR, running about 7 to 11 cycles, was carried out with a sample-barcoded 5' primer and a J-beta primer mix. In TCRdb, the 5' RACE reads were re-called with MiXCR into one record per CDR3 protein. The sample includes about 1 million distinct CDR3 sequences, roughly 45% of them seen just once. The material sequenced was blood. These receptors were taken from a woman aged 55-70 years in good health.

The chain joins TRBV4-1 to TRBJ2-5, with D perhaps TRBD1 (6 bases). The CDR3 runs 17 residues. The germline CDR1 and CDR2 sequences are MGHRA and YSYEKL. V was cut by 5 bases and J by 0 bases, with 19 bases left in between. CDR3 sequence: CASSKPQLGADQETQYF. The CDR3 coding sequence is TGCGCCAGCAGCAAACCCCAGTTGGGGGCTGACCAAGAGACCCAGTACTTC.

The V gene is TRBV6-5, the J gene TRBJ2-5; 9 bases are shared with TRBD2. V lost 8 bases and J lost 2; bases outside the gene matches: 3. CDR1 and CDR2 from the germline V gene are MNHEY and SVGAGI. The CDR3 contains 13 residues. Here the CDR3 DNA reads TGTGCCAGCCAAAGCGGGGGGCAAGAGACCCAGTACTTC. Translated: CASQSGGQETQYF.

This clonotype was seen more than once but under ten times. The chain combines TRBV2 with TRBJ1-2; TRBD1 agrees at 7 bases. This CDR3 has 14 amino acids. V gave up 6 bases and J gave up 4 bases; unmatched junction bases: 8. Germline CDR1 is SNHLY and CDR2 is FYNNEI. The CDR3 protein is CASSRTGPSYGYTF. The CDR3 nucleotides read TGTGCCAGCAGCAGGACAGGCCCATCCTATGGCTACACCTTC.

V gene TRBV3-1 combines with J gene TRBJ2-3; 9 bases are a match to TRBD2. Germline CDR1 and CDR2: LGHDT and YNNKEL (reference sequence). The V segment lost 1 base and the J segment 6 bases; nucleotides outside the gene matches: 11. The CDR3 covers 17 residues. The chain's CDR3 is CASSQVGPASGDDTQYF. The CDR3 DNA reads as TGTGCCAGCAGCCAAGTGGGGCCGGCTAGCGGGGACGATACGCAGTATTTT.

This clonotype was picked up a small number of times. J is TRBJ2-4 and V is TRBV4-1; 9 bases match TRBD2. With 2 bases clipped from V and 2 bases from J, the junction kept 10 bases outside the gene matches. The germline CDR1 and CDR2 sequences are MGHRA and YSYEKL. This CDR3 region has 18 residues. The CDR3 nucleotides are TGCGCCAGCAGCCAACCCCACTTGAGCGGGAGGTCCAAAAACATTCAGTACTTC. Protein: CASSQPHLSGRSKNIQYF.

This clonotype was picked up a small number of times. The gene calls are TRBV20-1 and TRBJ2-1, with 9 bases identical to TRBD2. The J segment lost 4 bases and the V segment lost 0 bases, leaving 4 bases of the junction unmatched. The CDR3 spans 15 residues. The V gene's germline CDR1 is DFQATT and CDR2 SNEGSKA (reference sequence). The CDR3 coding sequence is TGCAGTGCTAGAGATGCGAGCGGGAGGTACAATGAGCAGTTCTTC. This encodes CSARDASGRYNEQFF.

This clonotype was found a few times. The gene calls are TRBV5-6 and TRBJ2-6, with D unclear. Trimming cost V 0 bases and J 0 bases, with 10 bases left between them. Germline-derived CDR1 and CDR2 are SGHDT and YYEEEE. CDR3 length equals 17 residues. The CDR3 region is CASSLVHPGSGANVLTF. CDR3 sequence (DNA): TGTGCCAGCAGCTTGGTACACCCAGGCTCTGGGGCCAACGTCCTGACTTTC.

The chain has TRBV11-2 and TRBJ2-1; TRBD2 agrees at 7 bases. The J segment lost 3 bases and the V segment lost 2 bases, leaving 4 bases of the junction unmatched. Per the germline V gene, CDR1 is SGHAT and CDR2 is FQNNGV. This CDR3 comprises 15 residues. The CDR3 protein is CASSLTLADYNEQFF. In nucleotides, the CDR3 is TGTGCCAGCAGCTTAACTCTAGCGGACTACAATGAGCAGTTCTTC.

This clonotype was picked up a small number of times. The rearrangement uses TRBV11-2 and TRBJ2-6, with TRBD2 matching 8 bases. Germline assignment: CDR1 SGHAT and CDR2 FQNNGV. Trimming at V came to 5 bases and at J to 0 bases, leaving 9 bases not matched to a gene. The CDR3 sequence is 18 residues long. The CDR3 nucleotides read TGTGCCAGCAGCACCCCGGGAGGGGACCACTCTGGGGCCAACGTCCTGACTTTC. Translating gives CASSTPGGDHSGANVLTF.

This clonotype was detected only a few times. V gene TRBV29-1 combines with J gene TRBJ2-7, with 7 nucleotides matching TRBD2. Losses at the gene ends were 5 bases for V and 2 bases for J; bases not matched to a gene: 3. Looked up from germline, CDR1 is SQVTM and CDR2 is ANQGSEA. The CDR3 spans 12 residues. This chain's CDR3 is CSVLADTYEQYF. In DNA, the CDR3 is TGCAGCGTTCTAGCGGATACCTACGAGCAGTACTTC.

The genes are TRBV7-8 and TRBJ2-1; D assignment may be TRBD1 or TRBD2 (5 bases each). The CDR3 covers 17 residues. CDR1 and CDR2 (germline): SGHVS, FQNEAQ. Trimming left V 2 bases short and J 0 bases short, with 14 bases between. CDR3 region: CASSLMGVVGSYNEQFF. CDR3 sequence (DNA): TGTGCCAGCAGCTTAATGGGGGTCGTGGGCTCCTACAATGAGCAGTTCTTC. Full variable domain (rest looked up from reference TRBV7-8 and TRBJ2-1): GAGVSQSPRYKVAKRGQDVALRCDPISGHVSLFWYQQALGQGPEFLTYFQNEAQLDKSGLPSDRFFAERPEGSVSTLKIQRTQQEDSAVYLCASSLMGVVGSYNEQFFGPGTRLTVL.

V is TRBV25-1 and J is TRBJ2-4, with D unresolved. The J call may be incorrect, as the DNA end agrees better with TRBJ2-5. The germline CDR1 and CDR2 sequences are MGHDK and SYGVNS. The CDR3 sequence is 13 residues long. This chain's CDR3 is CASSELGKETQYF. The CDR3 DNA sequence: TGTGCCAGCAGTGAATTAGGAAAGGAGACCCAGTACTTC.

This chain links TRBV5-3 with TRBJ2-1, with 8 bases lining up with TRBD2. TRBV5-3 carries the ORF label, with uncertain function. The CDR3 totals 16 residues. Germline trimming cut 2 bases from V and 3 bases from J; bases unmatched to any gene: 7. In DNA, the CDR3 is TGTGCCAGAAGCTTAATCCGGGAGGGACGCTACAATGAGCAGTTCTTC. Translating gives CARSLIREGRYNEQFF.

Of note for this clonotype: Its ends do not fully match the called genes, so a read error is possible. The V and J genes are TRBV20-1 and TRBJ2-5, with unresolved D. Germline V gene data show CDR1 as DFQATT and CDR2 as SNEGSKA (reference sequence). CDR3 length equals 14 residues. The CDR3 sequence is CSASGQTAQETRYF. The CDR3 bases are TGCAGTGCTAGCGGGCAGACCGCACAAGAGACCCGGTACTTC.

This clonotype showed up just a few times. The chain has TRBV6-6 and TRBJ2-7; 8 bases are shared with TRBD1. The germline gives CDR1 MNHNY, CDR2 SVGAGI (reference sequence). V shed 2 bases, J shed 3 bases, and the junction held 6 bases outside the gene matches. The CDR3 runs to 15 residues. The CDR3 protein is CASSYGTGAGYEQYF. The CDR3 nucleotides are TGTGCCAGCAGTTACGGGACAGGCGCCGGCTACGAGCAGTACTTC.

Regarding this clonotype: One base away lies a much larger clone, so this may be a sequencing read error. V usage is TRBV20-1 and J usage is TRBJ2-5, with D hard to call. In germline, CDR1 is DFQATT, CDR2 SNEGSKA (reference sequence). V lost 4 bases and J lost 5, with 8 bases in between. The CDR3 has 11 residues. CDR3 amino acids: CSAIKAETQYF. CDR3 nucleotide sequence: TGCAGTGCTATTAAGGCGGAGACCCAGTACTTC.

This rearrangement joins TRBV12-3 or TRBV12-4 to TRBJ2-1; 12 bases align to TRBD2. This CDR3 comprises 15 residues. J was trimmed by 8 bases and V by 0 bases; bases with no gene match: 2. This CDR3 is CASSLATSGRYEQFF. The DNA of the CDR3 is TGTGCCAGCAGTTTAGCGACTAGCGGGAGATATGAGCAGTTCTTC.

This clonotype was detected once. The chain recombines TRBV6-1 with TRBJ2-1; D may be TRBD2 (6 bases). Germline CDR1 reads MNHNS; CDR2 reads SASEGT. There are 18 residues in the CDR3. V was trimmed by 1 base and J by 2 bases, leaving 18 bases between them. As DNA, the CDR3 is TGTGCCAGCAGTGAAGAAGGAGGGACCCGGGTTGCCTACAATGAGCAGTTCTTC. Encoded protein: CASSEEGGTRVAYNEQFF.

This clonotype was found once. V gene TRBV27 combines with J gene TRBJ2-7; TRBD1 is a possible D gene (6 bases). V was cut by 5 bases and J by 6 bases, with 17 bases left in between. The CDR3 is 14 amino acids. Per the germline V gene, CDR1 is MNHEY and CDR2 is SMNVEV (reference sequence). This CDR3 reads CASSRTGIGSEQYF. As DNA, the CDR3 is TGTGCCAGCAGTCGTACAGGGATCGGAAGCGAGCAGTACTTC.

This clonotype came up a few times. V and J are TRBV27 and TRBJ2-1; TRBD2 aligns across 11 bases. CDR1 MNHEY and CDR2 SMNVEV come from the germline V gene (reference sequence). The CDR3 runs to 16 residues. V was pared by 3 bases and J by 7 bases, with 8 bases of the junction left unmatched. CDR3 coding DNA: TGTGCCAGCAGTTTCCTAACTAGCGGGAGAGGGAATGAGCAGTTCTTC. This sequence encodes CASSFLTSGRGNEQFF.

This chain uses TRBV25-1 with TRBJ1-6; possibly TRBD1 for D (5 bases). The germline V and J ends were trimmed by 3 bases and 7 bases, with 10 bases remaining between them. CDR3 length: 14 residues. CDR1 MGHDK and CDR2 SYGVNS come from the germline V gene. The CDR3 nucleotides read TGTGCCAGCAGTGAGGCGGGGGGGAATTCACCCCTCCACTTT. Residues: CASSEAGGNSPLHF.

Of note for this clonotype: A much more abundant neighbour one base away suggests this may be a read error. The rearrangement links TRBV20-1 to TRBJ2-7; 12 positions match TRBD2. Germline V gene data show CDR1 as DFQATT and CDR2 as SNEGSKA (reference sequence). The CDR3 totals 17 residues. Trimming took 3 bases from V and 7 from J; bases not matched to a gene: 16. CDR3 in DNA: TGCAGTGCTAGCAGGGTGACTAGCGGGAGCACCTACAATGAGCAGTACTTC. Translation gives CSASRVTSGSTYNEQYF.

The gene calls are TRBV27 and TRBJ2-1; 7 nucleotides line up with TRBD1. This CDR3 has 13 amino acids. The V segment lost 5 bases and the J segment 5 bases; nucleotides outside the gene matches: 3. Germline values: CDR1 MNHEY, CDR2 SMNVEV (reference sequence). CDR3 coding DNA: TGTGCCAGCAGTGAGGGACAGCACAATGAGCAGTTCTTC. Translated, it gives CASSEGQHNEQFF.

The rearrangement links TRBV4-1 to TRBJ2-7; tentatively, D is TRBD2 (6 bases). CDR1 is MGHRA, CDR2 YSYEKL, per germline. Trimming took 3 bases from V and 2 from J, leaving 14 bases between them. This CDR3 is built from 15 residues. CDR3 bases: TGCGCCAGCAGCCAGGGGACTTTCAGTACCTACGAGCAGTACTTC. Translated: CASSQGTFSTYEQYF.

V usage is TRBV6-1 and J usage is TRBJ2-1, with 7 bases fitting TRBD2. This CDR3 has 14 amino acids. V lost 7 bases, J lost 4 bases, and 7 bases stayed unmatched. Germline V gene sequence: CDR1 MNHNS, CDR2 SASEGT. The CDR3 sequence is CASNPSGRYNEQFF. The CDR3 nucleotides read TGTGCCAGCAATCCTAGCGGACGTTACAATGAGCAGTTCTTC.

The rearrangement joins TRBV3-1 to TRBJ2-5; 7 bases agree with TRBD2. TRBJ2-7 explains the end of the DNA better; the J call may be wrong. This CDR3 contains 14 residues. Germline lookup yields CDR1 LGHDT and CDR2 YNNKEL (reference sequence). In nucleotides, the CDR3 is TGTGCCAGCAGCCAAGCTAGCGGAAAATACGAGCAGTACTTC. This translates into CASSQASGKYEQYF.

The rearrangement links TRBV5-1 to TRBJ2-5, with D possibly matching TRBD1 (8 bases). With 3 bases removed from V and 11 bases from J, the gap between germline ends came to 23 bases. This CDR3 has 15 amino acids. The germline CDR1 and CDR2 sequences are SGHRS and YFSETQ. The CDR3 region has the DNA TGCGCCAGCAGCTATATACAGGGGGGGACAAATGAGCAGTACTTC. Translating gives CASSYIQGGTNEQYF. The full variable domain, in which reference TRBV5-1 and TRBJ2-5 provide the parts outside the CDR3, is KAGVTQTPRYLIKTRGQQVTLSCSPISGHRSVSWYQQTPGQGLQFLFEYFSETQRNKGNFPGRFSGRQFSNSRSEMNVSTLELGDSALYLCASSYIQGGTNEQYFGPGTRLLVL.

The chain carries TRBV6-6 and TRBJ1-5, with D unresolved. The V gene's germline CDR1 is MNHNY and CDR2 SVGAGI (reference sequence). This CDR3 is built from 14 residues. Trimming removed 1 base at V and 7 bases at J, with 11 bases between. The CDR3 here is CASSYFRQSQPQHF. CDR3 in DNA: TGTGCCAGCAGTTACTTCCGCCAGAGCCAGCCCCAGCATTTT.

This clonotype was counted a few times. The CDR3 DNA reads as TGCAGCGCCGGTGGGGACTCTCGGGGTGGCTACACCTTC. Protein product: CSAGGDSRGGYTF. This chain connects TRBV29-1 to TRBJ1-2; tentatively, D is TRBD1 (5 bases). The CDR3 totals 13 residues. The germline V and J ends were trimmed by 7 bases and 7 bases, with 19 bases remaining between them. The germline CDR1 and CDR2 sequences are SQVTM and ANQGSEA.

This chain links TRBV4-1 with TRBJ1-1; 9 bases align to TRBD1. The germline V gene encodes CDR1 MGHRA and CDR2 YSYEKL. The CDR3 has 13 amino acids. With 6 bases clipped from V and 3 bases from J, the junction kept 2 bases outside the gene matches. CDR3 protein: CASSRQGDTEAFF. The CDR3 nucleotides read TGCGCCAGCAGTAGACAGGGGGACACTGAAGCTTTCTTT.

This chain joins TRBV15 and TRBJ2-5; D is perhaps TRBD1 (7 bases). Germline-derived CDR1 and CDR2 are LNHNV and YYDKDF (reference sequence). This CDR3 spans 15 amino acids. V lost 8 bases and J 2 bases, leaving 18 bases between the germline ends. The CDR3, as DNA: TGTGCCACCGGGTCAGGGGGGATTTTTCAAGAGACCCAGTACTTC. Protein sequence: CATGSGGIFQETQYF.

V gene TRBV5-1 combines with J gene TRBJ2-1, with D perhaps matching TRBD2 (6 bases). The germline V gene has CDR1 SGHRS and CDR2 YFSETQ. V lost 4 bases to trimming and J lost 2 bases, with 19 bases between them. The CDR3 is 17 amino acids. The CDR3 sequence is CASSVHPSDSPYNEQFF. In DNA form, the CDR3 reads TGCGCCAGCAGCGTTCATCCTAGCGACAGCCCCTACAATGAGCAGTTCTTC.